The present TCR beta chain was sequenced within a study of cytomegalovirus exposure and HLA in healthy donors (dated by TCRdb to 2016 to 2017). Study-level background: A later analysis indicated that the 95 to 150 validation repertoires were generated on the platform also employed for the approximately 700 repertoires of the first cohort. The study was designed to test whether signatures of past pathogen exposure could be identified by cataloging public T cell receptors. A separate validation cohort of roughly 110 different subjects was used in addition to the approximately 700-subject first cohort. To predict cytomegalovirus infection status, the study brought together high-throughput TCR immunosequencing, statistical association of individual TCRs with disease status, and machine learning. The full study reports these points: The authors suggested that the approach could potentially be extended to other disease states and immunological phenotypes. In both the original and validation cohorts, the classifier was reported to diagnose cytomegalovirus status with high specificity and sensitivity. A few of the identified cytomegalovirus-associated TCR beta chains were confirmed in vitro to be specific for cytomegalovirus antigens. In a later analysis, TCRs clustered in the first cohort were found to also tend to co-occur in the approximately 120 validation repertoires, with roughly 93% of cluster scores above 0. While some public TCRs were present in many individuals, most TCR sequences turned up only very rarely across donors. All 120 or so repertoires were used to score co-occurrence in the validation cohort in a later analysis, because that analysis had no HLA typing for the cohort. The study listed over 150 TCR beta chains as associated with cytomegalovirus.

This clone appeared a few times. Its antigen is currently not known. Nothing much larger sits one base from this clone, and base qualities are not available. The library was built by means of the immunoSEQ multiplex PCR assay. On the authors' methods: A statistical classification framework was developed to diagnose cytomegalovirus status using the catalog of TCR beta chain sequences. TCRdb carries this immuneACCESS record with in-frame sequences only. Its versions omit some clonotypes, under half of them owing to an unresolved V gene in the studies checked, with the rest unexplained. The V and J calls and the clone size are those of that table, but D and trimming were determined from the DNA. This sample comprises some 140,000 clones, 70% to 85% of them detected only once. Together, the top ten hold roughly 29% of the sample. The donors were included in the validation cohort of some 120 subjects, a group kept apart from the roughly 730-subject first cohort.

Reading the germline V gene gives CDR1 SGDLS and CDR2 YYNGEE. There are 16 amino acids in the CDR3, from cysteine to phenylalanine inclusive. Only CDR3 DNA is held: 48 bases, read in frame from base 1. V loses 5 bases at its end and J loses 9 bases; junction bases beyond the gene matches: 13. The specimen sequenced was PBMCs. This TCR was sampled from a man aged 30 to 45 in good health and CMV-seropositive. The rearranged chain carries TRBV9 and TRBJ2-1, and 11 bases in between align with TRBD2. The nucleotides are TGTGCCAGCAGTAAAACTAGCGGGAGTTTGGGGGGTGAGCAGTTCTTC. It translates to CASSKTSGSLGGEQFF.